The 3 T cell receptor beta chains below all came from one sample that was sequenced in a study of human T cells and chemical hapten exposure. Time point in this sample: pre-sensitization, week 0. Stated treatment: therapeutic diphenylcyclopropenone sensitization with weekly scalp DPC. Each CDR3 protein is one row after TCRdb ran MiXCR on the RACE reads. The data show 380,000 or so distinct CDR3 sequences, with about 5% seen just once and about 7.7% held by the top ten. Sequencing used whole blood, obtained in connection with sensitization to the hapten diphenylcyclopropenone (DPC). These receptors were collected from a woman under 30 with alopecia areata. Some clones in this sample may be carry-over from other donors' samples.

This clonotype was detected only a few times. The J gene is TRBJ2-1, the V gene TRBV3-1; 7 positions agree with TRBD2. Germline assignment: CDR1 LGHDT and CDR2 YNNKEL (reference sequence). This CDR3 contains 15 residues. Trimming at V came to 3 bases and at J to 6 bases, leaving 8 bases not matched to a gene. For the CDR3, the DNA is TGTGCCAGCAGCCAGGACGGGGGGTTTAGCAATGAGCAGTTCTTC. Amino acid sequence: CASSQDGGFSNEQFF.

At least ten counts were recorded for this clonotype. This chain uses TRBV18 with TRBJ1-6; D is undetermined. The germline V gene has CDR1 KGHSH and CDR2 LQKENI. The CDR3 contains 14 residues. The V gene lost 2 bases and the J gene lost 8 bases, with 10 bases spanning the gap. CDR3 coding DNA: TGTGCCAGCTCACCAACGGGCGAGGATTCACCCCTCCACTTT. As protein: CASSPTGEDSPLHF.

This clonotype was found a few times. CDR3 amino acids: CASSEWRSGKNGEQYF. The CDR3, as DNA: TGTGCCAGCAGTGAATGGAGGTCGGGGAAGAACGGCGAGCAGTACTTC. This chain links TRBV6-1 with TRBJ2-7, with D tentatively TRBD2 (5 bases). Between the trimmed V and J ends, which lost 2 bases and 6 bases, there was a span of 20 bases. CDR1 MNHNS and CDR2 SASEGT come from the germline V gene. The CDR3 is 16 amino acids.